The TCR beta chain described here comes from a study of T-cell reconstitution after alpha-beta-depleted transplantation in children. Study observations and caveats: One year after transplant, T-cell counts and diversity came mostly from newly produced T cells. About two months after transplant, alpha-beta T cells reportedly came from several hundred expanded graft clones.

It was with unique molecular identifiers that the TCRbeta library was prepared. TCRdb reprocessed the PCR reads with MiXCR, giving one entry per CDR3 protein. This sample has fewer than 750,000 distinct CDR3 sequences, with 25% to 30% found just once. As regards this clonotype: Its specificity is not known.

This material consisted of PBMCs, taken before TCRalphabeta/CD19-depleted stem cell transplant. The sequence came from a boy younger than two with Wiskott-Aldrich syndrome, due to receive a stem cell transplant.

CDR3 DNA sequence: TGTGCCAGCAGCTTAAGAGAGGACAGGGGGCTGAATTACAATGAGCAGTTCTTC. It is translated as CASSLREDRGLNYNEQFF. The genes are TRBV11-1 and TRBJ2-1, with 11 bases that match TRBD1. The CDR3 length is 18 residues. In germline, CDR1 is SGHAT, CDR2 FQDESV (reference sequence). The J segment lost 4 bases and the V segment lost 2 bases, leaving 10 bases of the junction unmatched.